These 14 T cell receptor beta chains share one sample of origin, sequenced in a study of cytomegalovirus exposure and HLA in healthy donors. PCR was performed using 60 Vbeta and 13 Jbeta primers. Data came from immunoSEQ multiplex PCR; TCRdb stores just in-frame clones and leaves some out. The sample comprises fewer than 85,000 clones, around 72% of which are singletons, and 9% to 13% rests with the top ten. Specimen: PBMCs. The source of these receptors is a woman aged 40 to 50 in good health and CMV-seropositive.

The gene calls are TRBV29-1 and TRBJ1-2; 7 bases line up with TRBD1. This CDR3 region has 13 residues. The V segment lost 6 bases and the J segment 1 base; nucleotides outside the gene matches: 5. Germline CDR1 SQVTM, CDR2 ANQGSEA. DNA for the CDR3: TGCAGCGTCGGACAGGCGATTAACTATGGCTACACCTTC. This codes for CSVGQAINYGYTF.

For the CDR3, the DNA is TGCGCCAGCAGCCCCCGATTTAGCGGGGGGGCCCATGAGCAGTTCTTC. It encodes CASSPRFSGGAHEQFF. The rearrangement joins TRBV4-1 to TRBJ2-1; TRBD2 matches 11 bases. The junction had 10 bases not matched to a gene; V was cut back by 4 bases and J by 8 bases. The CDR3 loop spans 16 amino acids. CDR1 is MGHRA and CDR2 is YSYEKL in the germline V gene.

The chain carries TRBV5-1 and TRBJ2-3, with D unclear. Trimming cost V 7 bases and J 3 bases, with 12 bases left between them. The CDR3 covers 13 residues. Germline values: CDR1 SGHRS, CDR2 YFSETQ. CDR3 in amino acids: CASFNPGTDTQYF. The CDR3 DNA reads as TGCGCCAGCTTCAATCCGGGTACAGATACGCAGTATTTT.

The table lists this clone with a count of one. The chain has TRBV2 and TRBJ1-4, with 7 bases fitting TRBD1. Germline V gives CDR1 SNHLY, CDR2 FYNNEI. The V gene end was trimmed by 5 bases and the J gene end by 3 bases; junction bases not matched to a gene: 3. The CDR3 sequence is 14 residues long. DNA for the CDR3: TGTGCCAGCAGTCTCGACAGGGCTAATGAAAAACTGTTTTTT. Translating it yields CASSLDRANEKLFF.

This chain uses TRBV5-1 with TRBJ1-2; D possibly corresponds to TRBD1 (6 bases). Trimming shortened V by 2 bases and J by 0 bases, and 8 bases separated the two germline ends. The CDR3 is 14 amino acids. The germline gives CDR1 SGHRS, CDR2 YFSETQ. The CDR3, as DNA: TGCGCCAGCAGCTTTCAGGGGCCTAACTATGGCTACACCTTC. It specifies CASSFQGPNYGYTF. The full variable domain, completed using reference TRBV5-1 and TRBJ1-2, is KAGVTQTPRYLIKTRGQQVTLSCSPISGHRSVSWYQQTPGQGLQFLFEYFSETQRNKGNFPGRFSGRQFSNSRSEMNVSTLELGDSALYLCASSFQGPNYGYTFGSGTRLTVV.

A few counts support this clone. The chain links TRBV29-1 to TRBJ2-6, with 7 bases aligning to TRBD1. Trimming removed 6 bases from V and 2 bases from J; junction bases left unmatched: 16. The CDR3 spans 18 residues. Germline V lookup: CDR1 SQVTM, CDR2 ANQGSEA. CDR3 region: CSVAGRGRGIPGANVLTF. DNA of the CDR3: TGCAGCGTCGCCGGGCGAGGCAGGGGGATACCTGGGGCCAACGTCCTGACTTTC. The whole variable domain, remainder taken from reference TRBV29-1 and TRBJ2-6, is SAVISQKPSRDICQRGTSLTIQCQVDSQVTMMFWYRQQPGQSLTLIATANQGSEATYESGFVIDKFPISRPNLTFSTLTVSNMSPEDSSIYLCSVAGRGRGIPGANVLTFGAGSRLTVL.

V usage is TRBV4-1 and J usage is TRBJ2-3; TRBD2 matches at 11 bases. CDR3 length: 17 residues. Germline V gene lookup returns CDR1 MGHRA and CDR2 YSYEKL. V lost 8 bases, J lost 1 base, and 11 bases stayed unmatched. The chain's CDR3 is CASSGGSGLAGTDTQYF. The CDR3 DNA sequence: TGCGCCAGCTCGGGGGGGTCGGGACTAGCGGGCACAGATACGCAGTATTTT.

This clone was seen more than once but under ten times. The chain combines TRBV30 with TRBJ2-3, with 11 bases identical to TRBD1. Germline loops: CDR1 GTSNPN, CDR2 SVGIG (reference sequence). There are 14 residues in the CDR3. V lost 3 bases, J lost 6 bases, and 5 bases stayed unmatched. This CDR3 is CAWSRGTGGDTQYF. DNA of the CDR3: TGTGCCTGGAGCAGGGGGACAGGGGGTGATACGCAGTATTTT. Together with reference TRBV30 and TRBJ2-3, the CDR3 gives the full variable domain: SQTIHQWPATLVQPVGSPLSLECTVEGTSNPNLYWYRQAAGRGLQLLFYSVGIGQISSEVPQNLSASRPQDRQFILSSKKLLLSDSGFYLCAWSRGTGGDTQYFGPGTRLTVL.

This rearrangement joins TRBV13 to TRBJ1-2; 8 positions match TRBD1. The germline V gene encodes CDR1 PRHDT and CDR2 FYEKMQ (reference sequence). J gave up 6 bases and V 4 bases, and 7 bases lay outside the gene matches. The CDR3 is made up of 14 amino acids. The DNA for the CDR3 is TGTGCCAGCAGCTCCCCCCAGGGGGCCCATGGCTACACCTTC. Its translation is CASSSPQGAHGYTF.

The chain employs TRBV29-1 and TRBJ2-1, with 11 bases lining up with TRBD2. Germline CDR1 is SQVTM and CDR2 is ANQGSEA. The CDR3 extends over 15 amino acids. Trimming removed 7 bases from V and 6 bases from J; junction bases left unmatched: 11. The CDR3: CSAKVIAGGINEQFF. The CDR3 region has the DNA TGCAGCGCCAAGGTTATAGCGGGGGGGATCAATGAGCAGTTCTTC.

This chain joins TRBV18 and TRBJ2-3, with D unclear. The CDR3 loop spans 12 amino acids. Trimming cost V 4 bases and J 3 bases, with 5 bases left between them. Germline CDR1 is KGHSH and CDR2 is LQKENI. This CDR3 reads CASSHSTDTQYF. For the CDR3, the DNA is TGTGCCAGCTCACATAGTACAGATACGCAGTATTTT.

The V and J genes are TRBV27 and TRBJ1-4, with TRBD1 identical over 7 bases. The ends lost 6 bases at V and 7 bases at J; junction bases unmatched: 5. Germline CDR1 and CDR2: MNHEY and SMNVEV (reference sequence). This CDR3 is 13 amino acids long. The CDR3 DNA sequence: TGTGCCAGCAGGAGGAGGGGGCTTGAAAAACTGTTTTTT. It specifies CASRRRGLEKLFF.

The chain has TRBV6-1 and TRBJ1-5; D gene ambiguous. V was shortened by 0 bases and J by 5 bases, with 11 bases between the two germline ends. Germline lookup yields CDR1 MNHNS and CDR2 SASEGT. The CDR3 is 15 residues long. As DNA, the CDR3 is TGTGCCAGCAGTGAAGCTGAGGGAGGTTATCAGCCCCAGCATTTT. This gives the protein CASSEAEGGYQPQHF.

V usage is TRBV11-3 and J usage is TRBJ1-1, with a tentative D call TRBD1 (5 bases). The CDR3 spans 14 residues. With 1 base removed from V and 7 bases from J, the gap between germline ends came to 13 bases. Germline V gives CDR1 SGHNT, CDR2 YENEEA. The CDR3 loop reads CASSLGEGRLEAFF. For the CDR3, the DNA is TGTGCCAGCAGCTTAGGGGAGGGGAGGCTTGAAGCTTTCTTT.